This T cell receptor beta chain was documented in a study of blood T cell repertoires in COVID-19 (dated by TCRdb to the early 2020s). Background for the entire study: Samples from collaborators originated in the United States, Italy and Spain and spanned both the acute and convalescent phases of COVID-19. The repertoires were released in a freely available public database meant as a resource for research on the immune response to SARS-CoV-2. Samples came from the ongoing ImmuneRACE study (first 160 participants) plus 1,254 subjects from 6 global collaborators. Where available, HLA class I and class II types were obtained from metadata supplied by the sample provider rather than from assay-based typing. Subjects who had been exposed to COVID-19, were actively infected with it, or had recovered from it provided the deeply sampled blood TCRbeta repertoires that made up the dataset. Sample metadata almost always included a de-identified subject ID, COVID-19 status, age in years and sex. The prospective study material was composed of cDNA or gDNA derived from T cells, B-cell-depleted T cells, or PBMCs. Results and caveats for the whole study, not just this receptor: The quantity of clinical and demographic metadata differed by source and by participant and was supplied without curation.

As encoded in the germline V gene (reference sequence), CDR1 is SEHNR while CDR2 is FQNEAQ. Spanning cysteine to phenylalanine, the CDR3 consists of 13 amino acids. Solely the CDR3 DNA is kept, with 39 bases framed from the first base. V is shortened by 3 bases, J by 6 bases, and the region joining them spans 12 bases. The immunoSEQ Assay, a bias-controlled multiplex PCR, was used to amplify TCRbeta CDR3 regions from genomic DNA. The study's processing was this. The number of nucleated cells in each sample was estimated from the amplification of reference gene primers within the assay. To quantify the absolute abundance of each unique TCRbeta CDR3 rearrangement, sequence reads were collapsed and filtered. For each sample, productive Simpson clonality was calculated by taking the square root of Simpson's diversity index across productive rearrangements. Sourced from immuneACCESS, this table was stored by TCRdb with only in-frame sequences that have V and J called. A share of the clones is absent; for the studies checked, an unresolved V gene accounts for under half, and the remainder has no known explanation. Clone size and the V and J calls come from that table; the DNA yielded D and trimming. The sample profile shows tens of thousands of clones; around four fifths of them were found once. The ten largest make up 5% to 6% of the sample.

About this clone: No cognate antigen has been identified for it. No qualities accompany the bases; no much larger clone lies one base away.

Whole blood was collected in K2EDTA tubes by collaborating institutions according to the institutions' own protocols. For TCRbeta analysis, collaborators shipped samples in one of three forms: frozen whole blood, isolated PBMCs, or DNA extracted from either of those sample types. The sequence was collected from a man aged 65-85 years with acute or convalescent COVID-19. Sequencing input: peripheral blood. The receptor chain draws on TRBV7-9 and TRBJ2-7, with TRBD1 as a weak D call on 6 bases. In nucleotide form, the sequence is TGTGCCAGCAGCTTCGCAGGGGTGGGCGAGCAGTACTTC. The translation is CASSFAGVGEQYF.